This T cell receptor (beta chain) was sequenced in a study of T cells in Graves' hyperthyroidism and ophthalmopathy (dated by TCRdb to between 2019 and 2020). In terms of the full investigation: Peripheral blood samples were taken at initial diagnosis, before any treatment was given. Thyroid tissue and blood T-cell repertoires from about six Graves' hyperthyroidism patients were also compared in the study. The paper describes TCR Vbeta CDR3 sequencing of some 130 peripheral blood samples, made up of 40 to 45 ophthalmopathy patients, roughly 80 hyperthyroidism patients and 17 progressor patients. For training and testing, the 100 or so patients in the discovery cohort were randomly divided in a 7:3 ratio. A discovery cohort of about a hundred patients, 43 with Graves' ophthalmopathy and 55 to 60 with stable Graves' hyperthyroidism, was used to find distinguishing TCR V-J signatures. After blood sampling, hyperthyroidism patients were treated with methimazole at a starting dose of 30 mg daily, and ophthalmopathy patients were treated with high-dose intravenous methylprednisolone. Prospective prediction of ophthalmopathy was tested in an independent validation cohort consisting of 18 hyperthyroidism patients and 15 to 17 patients who later progressed to ophthalmopathy.

In regard to this clonotype: The antigen it recognizes is unknown. No qualities accompany the bases; no much larger clone lies one base away.

Ophthalmopathy patients had moderately to severely active disease, with a Clinical Activity Score of 3 or more, a NOSPECS grade of 4 or more, and a disease duration of less than 3 months. The study excluded patients with uncontrolled infections, other autoimmune diseases, pregnancy or lactation. Diagnoses were based on clinical symptoms, serum thyroxine and TRAb, thyroid ultrasound and orbital computed tomography. Ficoll-Paque density gradient centrifugation was used to isolate PBMCs from about 9 ml of fresh peripheral blood. Total RNA was extracted using Trizol reagent, and RNA quality was assessed on an Agilent 2100 Bioanalyzer. The CDR3 runs 13 residues from the cysteine to the phenylalanine. The read is trimmed to its CDR3 DNA, 39 bases read in frame from base 1. Per the germline V gene (reference sequence), GTSNPN is the CDR1 and SVGIG is the CDR2. At the junction V is shortened by 8 bases and J by 1 base, with 12 bases in between.

The TCR beta CDR3 regions were amplified from RNA transcripts. The TCR CDR3 was subjected to a first round of RT-PCR using the HTBI primer set and the Qiagen OneStep RT-PCR kit. Libraries were constructed in a second round of multiplex PCR, after which size selection and purification were performed. The libraries were sequenced on an Illumina HiSeq2000 using paired-end 100 bp reads. As for the original processing: SOAPnuke was used to process the raw data, with reads discarded if the reads contained adapters or uncalled bases, had a mean Phred below 15, or lacked an exact constant-primer or identifier match. COPE v1.2.5 was used to merge the high-quality paired reads, and each unique nucleotide sequence was defined as a clonotype. MiTCR v1.1 was used to align clonotypes to the IMGT TRBV, TRBD and TRBJ reference segments. Analysis was restricted to V-J combinations with a frequency above 0.0001, which covered 98% to 99.2% of repertoires. The TCS score was defined as F50 (clonal expansion) divided by E x V (chaos), with BLOSUM62-based TCRdist calculated between CDR3 peptides within each V-J. Welch's t-statistics and random forest reduced roughly 540 V-J features to roughly 13, which were used in a naive Bayes classifier (R e1071). TCRdb trimmed public reads at Q25 via fastp, called clones via MiXCR and kept in-frame beta chains. CDR3 protein sequences are deduplicated, and each keeps its most common genes and DNA. The authors' filters were not applied to this entry. In all, the sample holds fewer than 750,000 distinct CDR3 sequences, and roughly 15% of those were seen once. Around an eighth of the sample goes to the ten largest clones.

Overall study outcomes, separate from this receptor: Most expanded thyroid clonotypes (frequency above 0.001) were also detected in blood, suggesting blood repertoires may reflect thyroid immune responses. In validation, the model predicted progression to ophthalmopathy with over 60% sensitivity and approximately 74% specificity, a median of about 6.7 months before onset. No statistical method was used to set the sample size in advance, and investigators knew the group allocation. In cross-validation, a model built on a 13 V-J signature told ophthalmopathy apart from stable hyperthyroidism with under 90% sensitivity and approximately 81% specificity, and in testing the same model reached 80%/75%.

The rearrangement combines TRBV30 with TRBJ2-1; the D gene is perhaps TRBD1, from 5 matching bases. The sequenced sample was blood. The TCR comes from a woman aged 45-59 years with Graves' ophthalmopathy. The bases read TGTGCCACCGTGGGGCAGTCCTACAATGAGCAGTTCTTC. This sequence encodes CATVGQSYNEQFF.